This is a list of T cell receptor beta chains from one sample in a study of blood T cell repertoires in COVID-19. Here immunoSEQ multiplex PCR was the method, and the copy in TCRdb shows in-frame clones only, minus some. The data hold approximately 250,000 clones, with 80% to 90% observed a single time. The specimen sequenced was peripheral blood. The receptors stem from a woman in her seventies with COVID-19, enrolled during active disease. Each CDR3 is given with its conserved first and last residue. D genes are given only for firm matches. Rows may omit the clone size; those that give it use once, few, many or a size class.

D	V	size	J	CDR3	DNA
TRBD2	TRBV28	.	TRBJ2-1	CASSFWEGQFF	TGTGCCAGCAGTTTTTGGGAGGGTCAGTTCTTC
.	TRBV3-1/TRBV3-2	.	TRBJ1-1	CASSQVQANTEAFF	TGTGCCAGCAGCCAAGTTCAGGCGAACACTGAAGCTTTCTTT
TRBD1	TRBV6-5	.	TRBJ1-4	CASTLGRGQEKLFF	TGTGCCAGCACCTTGGGAAGGGGGCAGGAAAAACTGTTTTTT
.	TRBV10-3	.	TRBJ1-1	CAISDGGPGVNTEAFF	TGTGCCATCAGTGACGGGGGGCCCGGCGTGAACACTGAAGCTTTCTTT
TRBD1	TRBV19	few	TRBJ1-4	CATKTPGQGSEKLFF	TGTGCCACCAAAACCCCGGGACAGGGAAGTGAAAAACTGTTTTTT
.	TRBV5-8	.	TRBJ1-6	CASSHREYNSPLHF	TGTGCCAGCAGCCACCGGGAGTATAATTCACCCCTCCACTTT
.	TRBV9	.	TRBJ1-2	CASSVSGAYGYTF	TGTGCCAGCAGCGTCTCAGGGGCCTATGGCTACACCTTC
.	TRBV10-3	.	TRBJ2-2	CAIKDSGTGELFF	TGTGCCATCAAGGACAGCGGAACCGGGGAGCTGTTTTTT
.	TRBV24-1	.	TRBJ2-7	CATSDGRTGSFYEQYF	TGTGCCACCAGTGACGGGCGAACAGGCTCCTTCTACGAGCAGTACTTC
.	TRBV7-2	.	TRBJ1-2	CASSWSLSPGYGYTF	TGTGCCAGCAGCTGGTCTCTGTCTCCAGGCTATGGCTACACCTTC
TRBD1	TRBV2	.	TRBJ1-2	CASRRTRTGGSGYTF	TGTGCCAGCAGGCGGACCAGGACAGGGGGGAGCGGCTACACCTTC
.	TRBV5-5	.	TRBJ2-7	CASSLDVRVYEQYF	TGTGCCAGCAGCTTGGACGTCAGGGTGTACGAGCAGTACTTC
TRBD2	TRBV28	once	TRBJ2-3	CASSSTSGSADTQYF	TGTGCCAGCAGTTCCACCAGCGGGAGTGCAGATACGCAGTATTTT
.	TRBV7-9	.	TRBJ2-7	CASSLSATGKTVEQYF	TGTGCCAGCAGCTTATCGGCAACAGGGAAGACGGTCGAGCAGTACTTC
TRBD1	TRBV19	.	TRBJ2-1	CASSISGTEEQFF	TGTGCCAGTAGTATTTCCGGGACAGAAGAGCAGTTCTTC
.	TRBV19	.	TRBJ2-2	CASSWAGDTGELFF	TGTGCCAGTAGTTGGGCAGGGGACACCGGGGAGCTGTTTTTT
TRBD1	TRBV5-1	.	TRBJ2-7	CASSLGKDRVYYEQYF	TGCGCCAGCAGCTTGGGCAAGGACAGGGTCTACTACGAGCAGTACTTC
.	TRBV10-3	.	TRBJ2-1	CATQDSGIDNEQFF	TGTGCCACCCAAGATTCAGGGATCGACAATGAGCAGTTCTTC
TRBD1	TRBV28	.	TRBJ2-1	CASSSAGTGVYNEQFF	TGTGCCAGCAGTTCGGCCGGGACAGGGGTGTACAATGAGCAGTTCTTC
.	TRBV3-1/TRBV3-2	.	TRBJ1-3	CASSPMTGTGNTIYF	TGTGCCAGCAGCCCGATGACAGGTACTGGAAACACCATATATTTT
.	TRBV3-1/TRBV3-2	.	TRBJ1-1	CASTNMNTEAFF	TGTGCCAGCACGAACATGAACACTGAAGCTTTCTTT
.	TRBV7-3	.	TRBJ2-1	CASSPDGGTYNEQFF	TGTGCCAGCAGCCCGGATGGCGGGACTTACAATGAGCAGTTCTTC
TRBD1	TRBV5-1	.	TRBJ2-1	CASSSGQGYNEQFF	TGCGCCAGCAGCTCGGGACAGGGGTACAATGAGCAGTTCTTC
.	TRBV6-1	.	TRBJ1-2	CASSIREGYTF	TGTGCCAGCAGTATCAGGGAAGGCTACACCTTC
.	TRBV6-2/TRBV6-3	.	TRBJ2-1	CASSYSRSGGSYNEQFF	TGTGCCAGCAGTTACTCGAGATCAGGGGGGTCCTACAATGAGCAGTTCTTC
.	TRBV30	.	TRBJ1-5	CAWSNRDDQPQHF	TGTGCCTGGAGTAACAGGGACGATCAGCCCCAGCATTTT
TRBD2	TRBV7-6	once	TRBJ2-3	CASSPRISGSADTQYF	TGTGCCAGCAGCCCTCGTATTAGCGGGAGTGCAGATACGCAGTATTTT
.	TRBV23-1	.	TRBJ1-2	CASSQSGQSYGYTF	TGCGCCAGCAGTCAATCGGGACAATCCTATGGCTACACCTTC
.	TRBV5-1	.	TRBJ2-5	CASSWGAAQETQYF	TGCGCCAGCAGCTGGGGAGCGGCGCAAGAGACCCAGTACTTC
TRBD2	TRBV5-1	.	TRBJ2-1	CASRGSGRPTHNEQFF	TGCGCCAGCCGCGGTAGCGGGAGGCCCACACACAATGAGCAGTTCTTC
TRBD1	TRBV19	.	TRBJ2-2	CASRKDRTGGLIGELFF	TGTGCCAGTAGAAAGGATCGGACAGGGGGGTTGATCGGGGAGCTGTTTTTT
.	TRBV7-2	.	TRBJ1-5	CASSSGTFSNQPQHF	TGTGCCAGCAGCAGTGGGACTTTTAGCAATCAGCCCCAGCATTTT